This entry is about one TCR beta chain. This CDR3 spans 15 amino acids. Losses at the gene ends were 3 bases for V and 2 bases for J; bases not matched to a gene: 4. Germline CDR1 and CDR2: LGHNA and YNFKEQ. Profiling relied on immunoSEQ multiplex PCR, and the TCRdb table lists in-frame clones only, not all of them. The sample contains 140,000 to 150,000 clones, roughly nine tenths of which appear only once. The data stem from a study of blood T cell repertoires in COVID-19. The overall study: Samples came from the United States, Italy and Spain, spanning acute and convalescent COVID-19.

V is TRBV4-2 and J is TRBJ2-3; 8 bases are a match to TRBD2. The receptor comes from a woman in her sixties with active COVID-19. Sequencing was performed on peripheral blood. The CDR3 sequence: CASSQGLEYTDTQYF. CDR3 in DNA: TGTGCCAGCAGCCAGGGACTAGAGTACACAGATACGCAGTATTTT.